This T cell receptor (beta chain) comes out of a study of shared clonotypes between healthy human individuals. Assay runs were performed at deep level. An even split of each subset's genomic DNA across several immunoSEQ plates was performed. Generated by immunoSEQ multiplex PCR, the TCRdb table keeps only in-frame clones and is missing some. This sample has some 2,400,000 clones, with about 94% found just once. This clone has a single count. Its antigen is still unknown. Notes on the study in general: In general, naive subsets displayed greater estimated richness than memory subsets did.

This receptor was taken from a young man in good health. Sequences were obtained from naive CD4+ T cells sorted from blood. Subset reported: CD45RA+ positively selected.

In nucleotides, the CDR3 is TGCGCCAGCAGCTTGGACAGTCATAGTTCACCCCTCCACTTT. As protein: CASSLDSHSSPLHF. The chain is built from TRBV5-1 and TRBJ1-6; no definite D call. The CDR3 sequence is 14 residues long. With 0 bases removed from V and 9 bases from J, the gap between germline ends came to 10 bases. Germline loops: CDR1 SGHRS, CDR2 YFSETQ.